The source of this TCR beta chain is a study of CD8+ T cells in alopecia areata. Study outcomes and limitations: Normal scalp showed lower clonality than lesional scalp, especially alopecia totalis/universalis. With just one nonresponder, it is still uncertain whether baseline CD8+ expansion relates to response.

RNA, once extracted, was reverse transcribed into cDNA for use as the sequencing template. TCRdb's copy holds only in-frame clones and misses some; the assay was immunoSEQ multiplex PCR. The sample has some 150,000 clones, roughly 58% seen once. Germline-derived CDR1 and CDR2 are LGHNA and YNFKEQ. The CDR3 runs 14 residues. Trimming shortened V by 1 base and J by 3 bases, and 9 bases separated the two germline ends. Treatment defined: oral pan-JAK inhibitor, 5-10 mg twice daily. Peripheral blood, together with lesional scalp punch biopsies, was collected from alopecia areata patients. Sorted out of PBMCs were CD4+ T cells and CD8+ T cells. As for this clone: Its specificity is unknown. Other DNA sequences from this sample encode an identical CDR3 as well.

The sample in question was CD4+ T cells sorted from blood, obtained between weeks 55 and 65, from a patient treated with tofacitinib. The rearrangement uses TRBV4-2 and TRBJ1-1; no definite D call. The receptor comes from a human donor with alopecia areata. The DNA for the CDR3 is TGTGCCAGCAGCCAAGTTGGAGGGTACACTGAAGCTTTCTTT. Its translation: CASSQVGGYTEAFF.